This TCR beta chain was documented in a study of shared clonotypes between healthy human individuals. Using immunoSEQ multiplex PCR, the repertoire was profiled, and TCRdb retains in-frame clones only, with some absent. The table shows roughly 1.5 million clones, with about 98% occurring only once. Study observations and caveats: A generally larger estimated richness was seen in naive subsets than in memory subsets. It was anticipated that sequencing depth would influence how many clonotypes donors shared.

Trimming removed 4 bases from V and 0 bases from J, with 14 bases in between. Germline CDR1 is SGHRS and CDR2 is YFSETQ. There are 15 residues in the CDR3. The donor cohort consisted entirely of Caucasian adults residing in Nashville, Tennessee. It was into CD45RA+ naive and CD45RA-negative memory subsets that the CD4+ cells were split. With respect to this clone: Its antigen is not identified.

This sequence joins TRBV5-1 and TRBJ2-7; D ambiguous. This receptor was identified in a man aged 25 to 45 in good health. The specimen sequenced was naive CD4+ T cells sorted from blood. Subset here: CD45RA+ positively selected. CDR3 nucleotide sequence: TGCGCCAGCAGCCCACAGACGGCGAGCTCCTACGAGCAGTACTTC. Encoded protein: CASSPQTASSYEQYF. The whole variable domain, remainder taken from reference TRBV5-1 and TRBJ2-7, is KAGVTQTPRYLIKTRGQQVTLSCSPISGHRSVSWYQQTPGQGLQFLFEYFSETQRNKGNFPGRFSGRQFSNSRSEMNVSTLELGDSALYLCASSPQTASSYEQYFGPGTRLTVT.